The clone carrying this T cell receptor (beta chain) showed up many times. Antigen specificity is unknown. TCRdb analysed the 5' RACE reads with MiXCR anew, one entry per CDR3 protein. The sample consists of about 160,000 distinct CDR3 sequences, about 7% of them appearing once. The CDR3 is made up of 14 amino acids. Germline V CDR1 and CDR2: DFQATT, SNEGSKA (reference sequence). The V and J ends lost 1 base and 5 bases, in that order; junction bases with no gene match: 5. This specimen comes from a study of T cells after yellow fever vaccination. Study-level findings and limits: From the bulk population, abundant clonotypes could contaminate and appear within FACS-sorted repertoires. The appearance of a small share of clonotypes in both CD4 and CD8 compartments was observed.

This TCR derives from a man in his late teens or twenties who received the YFV17D yellow fever vaccine. The source material was CD4+ T cells sorted from PBMCs, sampled 4 to 6 days after the first yellow fever vaccination. This sequence joins TRBV20-1 and TRBJ2-1, with 7 bases matching TRBD2. CDR3 nucleotide sequence: TGCAGTGCTAGAGTGGCTAGCGGCAACAATGAGCAGTTCTTC. Amino acid sequence: CSARVASGNNEQFF.